This TCR beta chain appears in the sequencing data of a study of cytomegalovirus exposure and HLA in healthy donors (dated by TCRdb to about 2017). Regarding the study in general: An earlier analysis of approximately 590 of the donors reported roughly 300 Gb of sequence data and some 100 million unique TCR beta sequences from about 200 million T cells. Approximately 300 gigabases of sequencing data and about 92 million unique TCR sequences made up an early release that covered over 550 HLA-typed donors. The genetic ancestry cluster associated with self-reported Caucasian donors included about four fifths of the 398 genotyped donors. The aim of the study was to test whether cataloging public T cell receptors could identify signatures of past pathogen exposure. Using immunosequencing, the study profiled T cell repertoires from around 670 subjects and related those repertoires to cytomegalovirus serostatus. A separate validation cohort of about 110 different subjects was used in addition to the approximately 700-subject first cohort. High-throughput TCR immunosequencing, statistical association of individual TCRs with disease status, and machine learning were combined to predict cytomegalovirus infection status. In a later analysis, previously published TCR beta repertoires from about 670 donors were re-analyzed and high-resolution HLA genotyping was added so that TCR occurrence patterns could be studied. Rather than drawing on any new phenotypic data, the later analysis identified candidate immune exposures from TCR beta sequences and the way those sequences occurred across donors. An earlier analysis of approximately 500 of the donors applied high-throughput TCR beta sequencing to assess whether each TCR beta V gene segment acted as functional or pseudogenic. Alongside the repertoire data, information on donor age, sex, ethnicity and CMV serostatus was compiled. A later genetic analysis used genome-wide SNP genotypes for about three fifths of the 666 donors, treating that subset as a discovery cohort. All discovery cohort repertoires had been generated using a single sequencing platform. Both class I and class II loci were covered by HLA typing, at four-digit resolution. The number of typed donors differed by locus: roughly 620-630 for A, B, C, DRB1 and DQB1; 500 to 550 for DQA1; some 610 for DPA1; and around 490 for DPB1. Because of strong linkage in the cohort, roughly five DR-DQ haplotypes were treated as single units for association and clustering. Among some 400 genotyped donors of the cohort, an average of roughly 230,000 unique TCR beta nucleotide sequences was sequenced per donor, of which about 18% were non-productive. On the study overall, not on this receptor specifically: In a later analysis, several top co-occurrence clusters were reported to appear linked to parvovirus B19, influenza, CMV and Epstein-Barr virus. Because some donors lacked HLA typing at each locus, the association tests relied only on the typed subset. A group of highly shared sequence variants was considered likely to be a technical artifact of the sequencing pipeline. For the cohort, immune exposure information was limited to CMV serostatus. In an earlier analysis of approximately 590 of the donors, most TCR beta V segments appeared in productive rearrangements about 90% or about 30% of the time, broadly matching IMGT annotations. A later analysis associated some 17,000 TCR beta sequences with specific HLA alleles at a false discovery rate of 0.05. Linkage disequilibrium might explain the correlated functional status among segregating V segments, but an unknown experimental factor could not be excluded. Some IMGT-functional V segments, including TRBV6-2 and TRBV6-3, could not be told apart with the 87-base-pair reads, so those segments were excluded. A later analysis found that TCR association rates varied across HLA loci, with DRB1 alleles showing the most associated TCRs and HLA-C alleles the fewest. According to the authors, the approach could potentially be generalized to other disease states and immunological phenotypes. In vitro tests confirmed that three of the cytomegalovirus-associated TCR beta chains recognize cytomegalovirus antigens. In the study, some 160 TCR beta chains were listed as associated with cytomegalovirus. Because counts were too low, 15 to 20 rarely observed V segments, including chromosome 9 orphons, were left out of the earlier analysis of over 550 of the donors. Compared with equally common non-associated chains, HLA-associated TCR beta chains in a later analysis were more clonally expanded and had lower generation probabilities. Sequencing depth was assumed to be roughly uniform across donors in the presence/absence analyses, though that assumption may not hold. According to a later genetic analysis, donors in an Asian-associated ancestry cluster had fewer N-insertions in productive TCRs than the approximately 700-donor mean. A further reported finding was that TCR beta sequences accurately predicted the HLA-A and HLA-B alleles for most subjects in the first cohort. In this cohort, only TCR beta chains were sequenced, and detectable features were limited by the absence of alpha or paired-chain data. Most CMV-associated TCR beta chains appeared to be HLA-restricted in a later analysis, and the HLA associations seemed to be driven largely by CMV exposure. A later genetic analysis associated a missense DCLRE1C variant with V-gene and J-gene trimming of TCR beta chains, and an independent cohort replicated the association. When HLA alleles, especially DR and DQ, strongly co-occurred, TCR associations were difficult to assign to individual alleles. Most TCR sequences were seen in very few donors, while some public TCRs were found in many individuals. The classifier was reported to diagnose cytomegalovirus status with high specificity and sensitivity in both the original and validation cohorts.

The germline V gene yields MNHNS for CDR1 and SASEGT for CDR2. The CDR3 runs 13 amino acids, cysteine and phenylalanine included. Only the CDR3 DNA is retained, 39 bases long and in frame from the first base. Trimming takes 0 bases from V and 3 bases from J, and the germline ends sit 6 bases apart. In total, over 600 healthy bone marrow donors made up the cohort. At the time of sampling, every cohort member was nominally healthy, though immune exposures that went unrecorded were likely present. The donor was CMV seronegative and belonged to the group of over 300 seronegative cohort members. Each donor provided a peripheral blood sample, and peripheral blood mononuclear cells were used for TCR beta sequencing. The Qiagen DNeasy Blood Extraction Kit was used to extract genomic DNA from the blood cell samples. The library was built by means of the immunoSEQ multiplex PCR assay. The multiplex PCR relied on a mix of 60 forward primers for TCR Vbeta segments and 13 reverse primers for TCR Jbeta segments. A multiplex PCR assay on genomic DNA amplified the CDR3 region of rearranged TCR beta genes. The Illumina HiSeq System was used to sequence the amplified TCR beta libraries as 87-base-pair reads. The paper's data handling went like this. A later analysis tallied some 79 million unique TCR beta chains across the approximately 670 repertoires, and around 9.9 million of those chains were shared by two or more donors. Raw reads were error-corrected and collapsed into unique sequences by a nearest-neighbor algorithm in which closely related sequences were merged to remove PCR and sequencing errors. Alignment of CDR3 sequences to IMGT reference sequences was used to assign V, D and J gene segments. Each retained sequence needed at least a six-nucleotide match to both a V gene segment and a J gene segment. Rearrangements were called productive when the CDR3 lacked stop codons and stayed in frame with V and J; all others were non-productive. CDR3 was defined by IMGT convention, running from the second conserved V-encoded cysteine to the conserved J-encoded phenylalanine. The earlier analysis of roughly 590 of the donors excluded sequences that lacked an unambiguous match to a single V gene segment. An earlier analysis of several hundred of the donors classified V segments as functional when productive rearrangements were above 56.7% and as segregating when the standard deviation between donors was above 5%. A statistical classification framework was built for diagnosing cytomegalovirus status from the catalog of TCR beta chain sequences. In a later analysis, TCR nucleotide sequences were compared against IMGT/GENE-DB human TR gene sequences so that V and J genes could be assigned. A later analysis assigned CDR3 sequences and most-parsimonious VDJ recombination scenarios with the TCRdist pipeline. A later analysis defined each TCR beta chain by its CDR3 amino acid sequence plus V-gene family, and excluded reads lacking a unique V-gene family. In a later analysis, 450 to 600 highly shared, low-generation-probability nucleotide sequences were removed to address suspected cross-contamination and a sequencing artifact. In a later analysis, a clonal expansion index for each public chain was calculated from normalized within-repertoire ranks of inferred template counts. A later analysis computed generation probabilities with a VDJ recombination model fitted to out-of-frame rearrangements, and checked the results against IGoR. In a later analysis, hypergeometric tests were used to score TCR-TCR, TCR-HLA and TCR-CMV co-occurrence, with a repertoire-size bias correction applied to TCR pairs. A later analysis estimated false discovery rates by permuting HLA or CMV assignments 20 times. In a later analysis, co-occurring TCRs were grouped using DBSCAN, and TCRdist sequence similarity was added for clustering within HLA-allele-positive subsets. Repertoires with fewer than 30,000 or more than 120,000 public chains, plus five repertoires with anomalous nucleotide sharing, were excluded from co-occurrence clustering. The clones in this table, taken by TCRdb from immuneACCESS, are in-frame only. Not every clone is retained; where verified, under half of the shortfall comes from an unresolved V gene, and the cause of the rest is unknown. The D gene and trimming were derived from the DNA, and the V and J assignments and clone size from that table. This sample comprises over 130,000 clones, over 60% of them detected only once. The ten most abundant clones make up under 7.5% of the sample.

As concerns this clone: This clone's antigen is unknown. Base qualities are not provided; no much larger clone lies one nucleotide away.

The sample comprised PBMCs. The chain is made from TRBV6-1 and TRBJ2-7, with an unclear D gene assignment. This TCR derives from a woman in her sixties in good health and CMV-seronegative. The sequenced DNA: TGTGCCAGCAGTGAAGCAGCTGGCTACGAGCAGTACTTC. Its protein is CASSEAAGYEQYF.